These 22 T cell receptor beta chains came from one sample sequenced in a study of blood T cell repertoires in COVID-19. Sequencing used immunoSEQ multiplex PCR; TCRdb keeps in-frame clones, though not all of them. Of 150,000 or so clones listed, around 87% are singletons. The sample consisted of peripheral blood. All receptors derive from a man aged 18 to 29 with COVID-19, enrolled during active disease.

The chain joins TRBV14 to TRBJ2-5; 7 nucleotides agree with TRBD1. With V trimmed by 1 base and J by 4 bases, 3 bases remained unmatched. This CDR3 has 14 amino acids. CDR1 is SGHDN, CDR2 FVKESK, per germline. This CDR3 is CASSQVTGAETQYF. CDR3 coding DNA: TGTGCCAGCAGCCAAGTAACAGGGGCAGAGACCCAGTACTTC.

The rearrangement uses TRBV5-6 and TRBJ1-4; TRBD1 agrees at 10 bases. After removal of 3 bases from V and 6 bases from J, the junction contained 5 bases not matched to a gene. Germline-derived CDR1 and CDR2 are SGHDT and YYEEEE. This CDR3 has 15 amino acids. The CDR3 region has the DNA TGTGCCAGCAGCTACCGGGACAGGGGTTATGAAAAACTGTTTTTT. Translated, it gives CASSYRDRGYEKLFF.

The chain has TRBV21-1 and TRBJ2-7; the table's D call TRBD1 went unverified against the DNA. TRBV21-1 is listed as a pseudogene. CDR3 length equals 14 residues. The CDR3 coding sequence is TGTGCCAGCCCTCCGGGACAGGGGTTTACCGAGCAGTACTTC. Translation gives CASPPGQGFTEQYF.

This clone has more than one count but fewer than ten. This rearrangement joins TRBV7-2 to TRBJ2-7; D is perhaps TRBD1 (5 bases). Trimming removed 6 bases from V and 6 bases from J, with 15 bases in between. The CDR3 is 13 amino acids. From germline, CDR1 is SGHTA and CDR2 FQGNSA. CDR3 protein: CASSPAAGFEQYF. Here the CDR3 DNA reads TGTGCCAGCAGTCCAGCTGCAGGGTTCGAGCAGTACTTC.

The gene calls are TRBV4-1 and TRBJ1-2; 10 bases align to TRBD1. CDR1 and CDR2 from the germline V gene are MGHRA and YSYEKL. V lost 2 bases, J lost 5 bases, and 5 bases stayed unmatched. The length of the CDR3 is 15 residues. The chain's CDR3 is CASSQPAGQGYGYTF. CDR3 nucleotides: TGCGCCAGCAGCCAACCAGCGGGACAGGGGTATGGCTACACCTTC.

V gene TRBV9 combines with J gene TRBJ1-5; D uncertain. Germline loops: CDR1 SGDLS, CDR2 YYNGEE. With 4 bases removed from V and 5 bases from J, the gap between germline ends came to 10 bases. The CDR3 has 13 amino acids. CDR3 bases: TGTGCCAGCAGCTCCGACAATTATCAGCCCCAGCATTTT. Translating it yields CASSSDNYQPQHF.

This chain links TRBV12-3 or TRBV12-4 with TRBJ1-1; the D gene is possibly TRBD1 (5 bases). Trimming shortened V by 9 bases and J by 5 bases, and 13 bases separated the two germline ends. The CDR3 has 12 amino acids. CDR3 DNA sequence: TGTGCCAGTCGGGAGTCAGGGACTGAAGCTTTCTTT. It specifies CASRESGTEAFF.

The CDR3 region is CASSLVSGSSYNEQFF. The DNA of the CDR3 is TGTGCCAGCAGCTTAGTTAGCGGGAGCTCCTACAATGAGCAGTTCTTC. This chain uses TRBV7-2 with TRBJ2-1; 9 positions match TRBD2. With 1 base clipped from V and 0 bases from J, the junction kept 1 base outside the gene matches. This CDR3 comprises 16 residues. The germline CDR1 and CDR2 sequences are SGHTA and FQGNSA.

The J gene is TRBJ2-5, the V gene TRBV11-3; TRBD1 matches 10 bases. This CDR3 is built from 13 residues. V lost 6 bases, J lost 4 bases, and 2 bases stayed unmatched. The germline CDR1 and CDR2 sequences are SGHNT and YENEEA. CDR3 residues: CASSRDRGETQYF. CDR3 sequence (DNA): TGTGCCAGCAGTAGGGACAGGGGAGAGACCCAGTACTTC.

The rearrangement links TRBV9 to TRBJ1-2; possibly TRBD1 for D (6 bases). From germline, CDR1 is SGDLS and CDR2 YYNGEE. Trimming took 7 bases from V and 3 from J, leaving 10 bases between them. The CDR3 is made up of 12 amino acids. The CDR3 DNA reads TGTGCCAGCGGGGGACACCACTATGGCTACACCTTC. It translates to CASGGHHYGYTF.

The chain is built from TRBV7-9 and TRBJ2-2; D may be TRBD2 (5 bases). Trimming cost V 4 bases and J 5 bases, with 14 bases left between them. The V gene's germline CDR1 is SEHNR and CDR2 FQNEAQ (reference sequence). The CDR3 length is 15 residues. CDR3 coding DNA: TGTGCCAGCAGCTGGGGTCCGGGGAGAACCGGGGAGCTGTTTTTT. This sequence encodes CASSWGPGRTGELFF.

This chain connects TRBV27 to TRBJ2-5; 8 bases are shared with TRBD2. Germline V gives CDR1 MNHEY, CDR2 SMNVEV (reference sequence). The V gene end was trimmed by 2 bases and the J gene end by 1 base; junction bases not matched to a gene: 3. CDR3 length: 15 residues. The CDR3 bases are TGTGCCAGCAGTTTACTAGCGGGTATCCAAGAGACCCAGTACTTC. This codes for CASSLLAGIQETQYF.

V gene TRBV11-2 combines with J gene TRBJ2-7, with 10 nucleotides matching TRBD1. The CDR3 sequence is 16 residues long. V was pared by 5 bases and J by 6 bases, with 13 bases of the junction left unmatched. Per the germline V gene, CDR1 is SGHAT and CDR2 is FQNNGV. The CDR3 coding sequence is TGTGCCAGCAGCCTGCGATGGACCGGGACAGGGGTCGAGCAGTACTTC. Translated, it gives CASSLRWTGTGVEQYF.

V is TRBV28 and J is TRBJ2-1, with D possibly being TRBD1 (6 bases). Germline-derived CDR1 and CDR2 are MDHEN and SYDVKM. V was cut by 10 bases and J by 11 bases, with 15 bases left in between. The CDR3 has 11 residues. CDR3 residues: CATTKQGKQFF. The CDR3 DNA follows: TGTGCCACTACGAAACAGGGAAAGCAGTTCTTC.

The CDR3 bases are TGTGCCAGCAGCCCTCTCGGACTAGCGGGAGCAAATGAGCAGTTCTTC. Its protein product is CASSPLGLAGANEQFF. The J gene is TRBJ2-1, the V gene TRBV5-4; 13 bases align to TRBD2. V trimming: 4 bases; J trimming: 7 bases; junction bases outside the gene matches: 8. The length of the CDR3 is 16 residues. From germline, CDR1 is SGHNT and CDR2 YYREEE (reference sequence).

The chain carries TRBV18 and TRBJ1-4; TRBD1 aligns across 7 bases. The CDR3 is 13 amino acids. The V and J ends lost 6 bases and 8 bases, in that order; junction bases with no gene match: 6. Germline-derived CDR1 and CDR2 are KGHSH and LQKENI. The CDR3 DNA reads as TGTGCCAGCTCCCCCGGGACAGACGAAAAACTGTTTTTT. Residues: CASSPGTDEKLFF.

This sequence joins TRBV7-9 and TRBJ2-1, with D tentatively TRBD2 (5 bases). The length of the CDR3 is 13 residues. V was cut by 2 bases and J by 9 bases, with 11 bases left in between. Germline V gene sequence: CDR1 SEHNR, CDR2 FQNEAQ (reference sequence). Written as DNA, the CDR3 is TGTGCCAGCAGCTTAAAAGGAGGCTTTGAGCAGTTCTTC. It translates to CASSLKGGFEQFF.

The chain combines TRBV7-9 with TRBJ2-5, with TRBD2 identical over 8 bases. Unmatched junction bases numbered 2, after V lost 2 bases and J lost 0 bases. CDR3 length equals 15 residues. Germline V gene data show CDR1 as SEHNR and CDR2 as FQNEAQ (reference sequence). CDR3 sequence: CASSLIAGNQETQYF. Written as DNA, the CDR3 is TGTGCCAGCAGCTTAATAGCGGGAAACCAAGAGACCCAGTACTTC.

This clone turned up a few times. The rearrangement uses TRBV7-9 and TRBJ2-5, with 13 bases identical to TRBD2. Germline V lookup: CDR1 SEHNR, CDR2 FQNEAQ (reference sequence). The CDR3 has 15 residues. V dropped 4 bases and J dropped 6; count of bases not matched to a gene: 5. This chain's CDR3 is CASSYGLAGAQTQYF. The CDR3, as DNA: TGTGCCAGCAGCTACGGACTAGCGGGAGCACAGACCCAGTACTTC.

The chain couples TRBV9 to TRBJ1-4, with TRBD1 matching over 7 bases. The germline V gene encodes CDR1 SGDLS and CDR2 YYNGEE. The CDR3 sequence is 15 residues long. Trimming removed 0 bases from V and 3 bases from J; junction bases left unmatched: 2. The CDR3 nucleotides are TGTGCCAGCAGCGTAGCGGGGACAGCTAATGAAAAACTGTTTTTT. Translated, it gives CASSVAGTANEKLFF.

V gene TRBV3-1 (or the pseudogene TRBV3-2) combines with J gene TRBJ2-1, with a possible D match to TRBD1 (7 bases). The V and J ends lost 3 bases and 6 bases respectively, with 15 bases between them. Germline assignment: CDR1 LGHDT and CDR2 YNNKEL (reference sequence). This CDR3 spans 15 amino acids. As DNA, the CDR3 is TGTGCCAGCAGCCACAGACTCCAGGGGGGCAATGAGCAGTTCTTC. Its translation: CASSHRLQGGNEQFF.

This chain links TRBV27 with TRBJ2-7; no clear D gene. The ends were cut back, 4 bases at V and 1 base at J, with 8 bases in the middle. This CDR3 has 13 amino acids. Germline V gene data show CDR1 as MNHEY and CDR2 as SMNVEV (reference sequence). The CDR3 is CASSWAGSYEQYF. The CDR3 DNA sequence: TGTGCCAGCAGTTGGGCAGGATCCTACGAGCAGTACTTC.